The clone carrying this TCR beta chain came up a few times. What it binds is not known. V lost 1 base, J lost 2 bases, and 4 bases stayed unmatched. The CDR3 covers 16 residues. Germline-derived CDR1 and CDR2 are MGHRA and YSYEKL. Through a sample-barcoded 5' primer and a J-beta primer mix, a second PCR was run for roughly 7 to 11 cycles. From the 5' RACE reads, TCRdb called clonotypes with MiXCR, one entry per CDR3 protein. The sample gives some 1.1 million distinct CDR3 sequences, 35% to 40% of which show up once; 13% is in the top ten. The data are from a study of blood T cells in healthy people across ages. Study-level points and caveats: Comparison with aged donors showed that long-lived donors had more naive CD4+ cells and higher diversity.

This sequence originates from a man aged 18 to 29 in good health. The sequenced sample was blood. The rearrangement joins TRBV4-1 to TRBJ2-1, with 8 bases fitting TRBD2. In nucleotides, the CDR3 is TGCGCCAGCAGCCAAGTCGTAGCGGGGACCTACAATGAGCAGTTCTTC. It encodes CASSQVVAGTYNEQFF.